The T cell receptor (beta chain) described here comes from a study of T cells in Graves' hyperthyroidism and ophthalmopathy. About this clonotype: Its antigen is undetermined.

Study-wide results and caveats: Most clonotypes expanded in the thyroid (above 0.001) were also present in blood.

The CDR3 has 15 amino acids. The V and J ends lost 2 bases and 6 bases, in that order; junction bases with no gene match: 5. CDR1 and CDR2 (germline): MNHEY, SVGAGI. Patients aged 18 to 65 had newly diagnosed hyperthyroidism lasting under 2 months. For the diagnoses, clinical symptoms, serum thyroxine and TRAb, thyroid ultrasound and orbital computed tomography were used. RNA transcripts yielded amplified TCR beta CDR3 regions. First-round RT-PCR with HTBI primers amplified the TCR CDR3 region. TCRdb re-called the multiplex PCR reads with MiXCR, one entry per CDR3 protein. This sample yields hundreds of thousands of distinct CDR3 sequences, of which about 14% are seen a single time; about 9.4% belongs to the top ten.

V is TRBV6-5 and J is TRBJ1-4, with 8 nucleotides matching TRBD1. The sample taken for sequencing was blood. The sequence was obtained from a woman younger than 30 with Graves' hyperthyroidism. CDR3 bases: TGTGCCAGCAGTTACCGGGGGACAGGAGATGAAAAACTGTTTTTT. It is translated as CASSYRGTGDEKLFF.